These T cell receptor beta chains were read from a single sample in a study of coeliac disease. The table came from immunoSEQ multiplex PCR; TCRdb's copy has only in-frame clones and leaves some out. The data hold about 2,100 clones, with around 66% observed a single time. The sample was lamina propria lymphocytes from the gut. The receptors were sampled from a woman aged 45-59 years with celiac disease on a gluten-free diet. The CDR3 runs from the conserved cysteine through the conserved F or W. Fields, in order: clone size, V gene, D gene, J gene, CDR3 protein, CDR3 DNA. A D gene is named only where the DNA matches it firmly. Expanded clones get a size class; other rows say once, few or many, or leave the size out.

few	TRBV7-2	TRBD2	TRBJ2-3	CASSFSGGGDTQYF	TGTGCCAGCAGCTTTAGCGGGGGAGGGGATACGCAGTATTTT
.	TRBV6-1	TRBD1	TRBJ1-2	CASSHRGRVGGCTF	TGTGCCAGCAGCCACAGGGGGCGCGTTGGCGGCTGCACCTTC
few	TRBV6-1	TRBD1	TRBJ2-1	CASTTGGTYNEQFF	TGTGCCAGCACTACAGGGGGAACCTACAATGAGCAGTTCTTC
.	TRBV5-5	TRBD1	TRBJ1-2	CASSLDRGQTYGYTF	TGTGCCAGCAGCTTGGACAGGGGCCAAACCTATGGCTACACCTTC
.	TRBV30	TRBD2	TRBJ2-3	CAWSVLAGAYTDTQYF	TGTGCCTGGAGTGTACTAGCGGGGGCCTACACAGATACGCAGTATTTT
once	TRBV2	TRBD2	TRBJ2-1	CASSSGVNNEQFF	TGTGCCAGCAGTAGCGGGGTGAACAATGAGCAGTTCTTC
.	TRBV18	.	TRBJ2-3	CASSPLQSRTDTQYF	TGTGCCAGCTCACCCCTCCAGTCGCGCACAGATACGCAGTATTTT
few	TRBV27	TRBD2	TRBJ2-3	CASSLLRGTQYF	TGTGCCAGCAGTTTGTTGCGGGGGACGCAGTATTTT
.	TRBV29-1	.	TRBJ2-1	CSVDAGYNEQFF	TGCAGCGTTGATGCAGGGTACAATGAGCAGTTCTTC
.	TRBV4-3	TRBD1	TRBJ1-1	CASSRGTGVNTEAFF	TGCGCCAGCAGCCGAGGGACAGGGGTGAACACTGAAGCTTTCTTT
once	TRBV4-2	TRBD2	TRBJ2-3	CASSQRLAGGPTDTQYF	TGTGCCAGCAGCCAGCGCCTAGCGGGGGGGCCCACAGATACGCAGTATTTT
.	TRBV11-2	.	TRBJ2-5	CASRSGLTETQYF	TGTGCCAGCAGATCAGGGCTCACAGAGACCCAGTACTTC
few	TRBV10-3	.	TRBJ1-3	CAISEGSSGNTIYF	TGTGCCATCAGTGAGGGCAGTTCAGGAAACACCATATATTTT
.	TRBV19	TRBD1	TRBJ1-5	CASSMDDRGNQPQHF	TGTGCCAGTAGTATGGACGACAGGGGGAATCAGCCCCAGCATTTT
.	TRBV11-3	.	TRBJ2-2	CASSLGLAEGSGELFF	TGTGCCAGCAGCCTTGGACTGGCAGAGGGTTCCGGGGAGCTGTTTTTT
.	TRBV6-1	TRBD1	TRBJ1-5	CASSEGNRDRGRSSNQPQHF	TGTGCCAGCAGTGAAGGAAACCGGGACAGGGGTCGAAGTAGCAATCAGCCCCAGCATTTT
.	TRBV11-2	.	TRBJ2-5	CASSLSLAGETQYF	TGTGCCAGCAGCTTAAGTCTAGCAGGAGAGACCCAGTACTTC
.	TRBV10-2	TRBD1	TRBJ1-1	CASRKGQDGTEAFF	TGCGCCAGCAGAAAAGGACAGGACGGCACTGAAGCTTTCTTT
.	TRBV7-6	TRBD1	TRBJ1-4	CASSFSRGEKLFF	TGTGCCAGCAGCTTCTCCAGGGGGGAAAAACTGTTTTTT
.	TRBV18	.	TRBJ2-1	CASSPNRAYNEQFF	TGTGCCAGCTCACCCAACAGGGCCTACAATGAGCAGTTCTTC
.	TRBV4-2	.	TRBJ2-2	CASSQGGMNTGELFF	TGTGCCAGCAGCCAAGGCGGGATGAACACCGGGGAGCTGTTTTTT
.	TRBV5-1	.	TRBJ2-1	CASSLPSDNEQFF	TGCGCCAGCAGCTTGCCCAGCGACAATGAGCAGTTCTTC
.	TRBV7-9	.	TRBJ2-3	CASSSTSEPDTQYF	TGTGCCAGCAGCTCCACATCGGAGCCAGATACGCAGTATTTT
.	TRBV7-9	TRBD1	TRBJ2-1	CASSASPGQGANEQFF	TGTGCCAGCAGCGCGAGTCCGGGACAGGGGGCGAATGAGCAGTTCTTC
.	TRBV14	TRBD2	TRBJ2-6	CASSLGRGRDSGPGPGANVLTF	TGTGCCAGCAGCCTTGGCCGAGGGAGGGATTCGGGGCCAGGTCCCGGGGCCAACGTCCTGACTTTC
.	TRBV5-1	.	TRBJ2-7	CASTLGGGGFGSYEQYF	TGCGCCAGCACCCTCGGTGGGGGCGGCTTCGGATCCTACGAGCAGTACTTC
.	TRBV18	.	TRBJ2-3	CASSPLQGRGRTDTQYF	TGTGCCAGCTCACCCTTACAGGGTAGGGGACGCACAGATACGCAGTATTTT
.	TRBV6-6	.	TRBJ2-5	CASSYRRRGTQETQYF	TGTGCCAGCAGTTACCGTCGGAGGGGTACTCAAGAGACCCAGTACTTC
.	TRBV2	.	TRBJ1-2	CASRMNRRANYGYTF	TGTGCCAGCAGGATGAACAGGAGAGCTAACTATGGCTACACCTTC
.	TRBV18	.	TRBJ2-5	CASSPGRQETQYF	TGTGCCAGCTCACCAGGGAGACAAGAGACCCAGTACTTC
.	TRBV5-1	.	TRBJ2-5	CASSLVAGDKTQYF	TGCGCCAGCAGCTTGGTGGCAGGGGACAAGACCCAGTACTTC
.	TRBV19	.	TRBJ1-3	CATGKGGSGNTIYF	TGTGCCACGGGGAAAGGGGGCTCTGGAAACACCATATATTTT
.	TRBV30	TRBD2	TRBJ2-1	CAWSVGTSSFNEQFF	TGTGCCTGGAGTGTCGGGACTAGCTCCTTCAATGAGCAGTTCTTC
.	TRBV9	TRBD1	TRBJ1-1	CASSGEGASEAFF	TGTGCCAGCAGCGGCGAGGGGGCGAGTGAAGCTTTCTTT
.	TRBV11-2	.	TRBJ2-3	CASSQYTDTQYF	TGTGCCAGCAGCCAGTACACAGATACGCAGTATTTT
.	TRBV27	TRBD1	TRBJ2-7	CASRTGTGGTYEQYF	TGTGCCAGCAGGACCGGGACAGGGGGGACCTACGAGCAGTACTTC
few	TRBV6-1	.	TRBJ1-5	CASSEARGWQPQHF	TGTGCCAGCAGTGAAGCTCGGGGTTGGCAGCCCCAGCATTTT
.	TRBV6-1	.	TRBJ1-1	CASRQGNRENTEAFF	TGTGCCAGCAGGCAGGGTAATAGGGAGAACACTGAAGCTTTCTTT
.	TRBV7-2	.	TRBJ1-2	CASSLGGRDNYGYTF	TGTGCCAGCAGCCTCGGGGGGAGGGATAACTATGGCTACACCTTC
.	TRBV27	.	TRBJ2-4	CASSLSSAVAKNIQYF	TGTGCCAGCAGTTTATCTTCTGCAGTAGCCAAAAACATTCAGTACTTC
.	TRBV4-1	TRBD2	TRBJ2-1	CASSRDGLAGGYNEQFF	TGCGCCAGCAGCCGGGACGGACTAGCGGGGGGCTACAATGAGCAGTTCTTC
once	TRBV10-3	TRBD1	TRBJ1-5	CAIRGDSLYQPQHF	TGTGCCATCAGAGGGGACAGCCTCTATCAGCCCCAGCATTTT
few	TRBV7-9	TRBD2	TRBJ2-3	CASSRGLAGGTDTQYF	TGTGCCAGCAGCCGGGGACTAGCGGGGGGGACAGATACGCAGTATTTT
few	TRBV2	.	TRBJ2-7	CASSEAGGDRWLAYEQYF	TGTGCCAGCAGTGAAGCGGGGGGGGACAGGTGGCTGGCCTACGAGCAGTACTTC
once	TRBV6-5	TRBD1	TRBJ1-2	CASSPGGVANYGYTF	TGTGCCAGCAGTCCAGGGGGAGTGGCTAACTATGGCTACACCTTC
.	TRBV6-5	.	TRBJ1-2	CASRRGSLDYGYTF	TGTGCCAGCCGGCGGGGCTCCCTGGACTATGGCTACACCTTC
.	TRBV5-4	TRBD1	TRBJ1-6	CASSTRDRTNSPLHF	TGTGCCAGCAGCACCCGGGACAGGACTAATTCACCCCTCCACTTT
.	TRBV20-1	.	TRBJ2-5	CSASGGPFNF	TGCAGTGCTAGCGGGGGGCCGTTTAACTTC
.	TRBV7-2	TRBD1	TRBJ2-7	CASSWRTGTVDEQYF	TGTGCCAGCAGCTGGCGGACAGGGACTGTGGACGAGCAGTACTTC
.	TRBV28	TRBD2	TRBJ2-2	CASSWNSGGPSGELFF	TGTGCCAGCAGTTGGAATAGCGGGGGGCCTTCCGGGGAGCTGTTTTTT
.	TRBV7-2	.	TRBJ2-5	CASSLLLQTQYF	TGTGCCAGCAGCTTACTTCTTCAGACCCAGTACTTC
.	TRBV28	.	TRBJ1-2	CASSLKSRAFYDGYTF	TGTGCCAGCAGTTTGAAGTCCCGCGCGTTCTATGATGGCTACACCTTC
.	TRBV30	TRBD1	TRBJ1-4	CAWTGGQQLFF	TGTGCCTGGACAGGGGGACAGCAACTGTTTTTT
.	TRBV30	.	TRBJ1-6	CAWSEPYGLVSSPLHF	TGTGCCTGGAGTGAGCCCTATGGCCTAGTTAGTTCACCCCTCCACTTT
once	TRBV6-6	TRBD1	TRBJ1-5	CASRPGQGSDQPQHF	TGTGCCAGCAGACCGGGACAGGGTAGCGATCAGCCCCAGCATTTT
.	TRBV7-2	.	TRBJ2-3	CASSLLRGDTQYF	TGTGCCAGCAGCCTCCTAAGGGGGGATACGCAGTATTTT
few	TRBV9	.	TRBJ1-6	CASSVGGSQNNSPLHF	TGTGCCAGCAGCGTAGGTGGGTCACAGAATAATTCACCCCTCCACTTT
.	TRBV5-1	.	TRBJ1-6	CASSLLSSSPLHF	TGCGCCAGCAGCTTACTTTCCTCTTCACCCCTCCACTTT
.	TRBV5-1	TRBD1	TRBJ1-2	CASSYGDRGHGYTF	TGCGCCAGCAGCTATGGGGACAGGGGGCATGGCTACACCTTC
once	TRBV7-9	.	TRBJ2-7	CASSSSGVYEQYF	TGTGCCAGCAGCTCATCAGGGGTCTACGAGCAGTACTTC